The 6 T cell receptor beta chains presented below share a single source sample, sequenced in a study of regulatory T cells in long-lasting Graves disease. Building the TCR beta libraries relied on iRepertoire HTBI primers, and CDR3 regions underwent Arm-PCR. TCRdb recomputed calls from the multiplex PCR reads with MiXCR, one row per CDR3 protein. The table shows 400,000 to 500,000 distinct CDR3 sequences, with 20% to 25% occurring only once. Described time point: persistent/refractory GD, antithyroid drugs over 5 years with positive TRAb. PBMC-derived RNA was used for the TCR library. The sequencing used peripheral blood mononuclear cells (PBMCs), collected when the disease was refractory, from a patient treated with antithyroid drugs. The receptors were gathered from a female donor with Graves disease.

CDR3 nucleotides: TGCAGCGTTGATGACGGATATAACTATGGCTACACCTTC. Translation gives CSVDDGYNYGYTF. The chain links TRBV29-1 to TRBJ1-2, with D unclear. Looked up from germline, CDR1 is SQVTM and CDR2 is ANQGSEA. V lost 3 bases, J lost 1 base, and 9 bases lay in between. The CDR3 sequence is 13 residues long.

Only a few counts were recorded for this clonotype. The CDR3 protein is CASSGRLLAKNIQYF. CDR3 DNA sequence: TGTGCCAGCAGTGGAAGATTATTAGCCAAAAACATTCAGTACTTC. The V call is TRBV6-1, the J call TRBJ2-4; D gene unclear. The CDR3 loop spans 15 amino acids. Germline V gene lookup returns CDR1 MNHNS and CDR2 SASEGT. V lost 4 bases and J 0 bases, leaving 10 bases between the germline ends.

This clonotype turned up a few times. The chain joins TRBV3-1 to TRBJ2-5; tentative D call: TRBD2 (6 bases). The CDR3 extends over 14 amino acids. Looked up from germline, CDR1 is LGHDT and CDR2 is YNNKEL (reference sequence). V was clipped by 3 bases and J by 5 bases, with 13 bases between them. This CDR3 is CASSHLREVETQYF. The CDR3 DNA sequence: TGTGCCAGCAGCCATCTCAGGGAGGTGGAGACCCAGTACTTC.

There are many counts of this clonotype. This chain's CDR3 is CASRPEGSPTYEQYF. The CDR3 nucleotides read TGTGCCAGCAGACCAGAGGGGAGCCCAACCTACGAGCAGTACTTC. The rearrangement joins TRBV28 to TRBJ2-7; possibly TRBD1 or TRBD2 for D (5 bases each). Germline V gene lookup returns CDR1 MDHEN and CDR2 SYDVKM. The CDR3 spans 15 residues. Trimming removed 6 bases from V and 2 bases from J, with 17 bases in between.

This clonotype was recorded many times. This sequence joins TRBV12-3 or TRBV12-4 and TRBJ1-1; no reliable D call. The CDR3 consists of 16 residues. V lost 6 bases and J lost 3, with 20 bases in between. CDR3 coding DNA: TGTGCCAGCAGATTTCAGTCGGGCGTCGGGGACACTGAAGCTTTCTTT. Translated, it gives CASRFQSGVGDTEAFF.

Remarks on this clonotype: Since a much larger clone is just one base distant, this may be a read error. The CDR3: CASSRADRVYEQCF. DNA of the CDR3: TGTGCCAGCAGTAGGGCAGACAGGGTCTACGAGCAGTGCTTC. The chain couples TRBV28 to TRBJ2-7; 7 bases align to TRBD1. The CDR3 has 14 amino acids. Germline V gives CDR1 MDHEN, CDR2 SYDVKM. The full variable domain, completed using reference TRBV28 and TRBJ2-7, is DVKVTQSSRYLVKRTGEKVFLECVQDMDHENMFWYRQDPGLGLRLIYFSYDVKMKEKGDIPEGYSVSREKKERFSLILESASTNQTSMYLCASSRADRVYEQCFGPGTRLTVT.